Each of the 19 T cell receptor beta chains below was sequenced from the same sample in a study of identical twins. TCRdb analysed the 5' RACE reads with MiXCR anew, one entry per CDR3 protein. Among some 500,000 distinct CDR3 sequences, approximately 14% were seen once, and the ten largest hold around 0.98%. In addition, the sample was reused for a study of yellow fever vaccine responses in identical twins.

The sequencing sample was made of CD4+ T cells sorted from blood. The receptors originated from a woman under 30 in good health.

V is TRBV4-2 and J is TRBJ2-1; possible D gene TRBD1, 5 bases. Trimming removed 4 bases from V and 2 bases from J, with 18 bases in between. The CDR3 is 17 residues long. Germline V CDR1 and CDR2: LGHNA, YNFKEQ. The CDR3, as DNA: TGTGCCAGCAGCCGCGATGGGGTCAGGGCTACCTACAATGAGCAGTTCTTC. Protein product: CASSRDGVRATYNEQFF.

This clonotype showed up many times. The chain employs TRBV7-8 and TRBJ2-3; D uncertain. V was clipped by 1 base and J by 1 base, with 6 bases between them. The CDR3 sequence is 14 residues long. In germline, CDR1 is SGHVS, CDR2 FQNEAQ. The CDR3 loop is CASSLGLGTDTQYF. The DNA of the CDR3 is TGTGCCAGCAGCTTAGGTTTGGGCACAGATACGCAGTATTTT. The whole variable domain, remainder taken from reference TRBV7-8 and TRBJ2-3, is GAGVSQSPRYKVAKRGQDVALRCDPISGHVSLFWYQQALGQGPEFLTYFQNEAQLDKSGLPSDRFFAERPEGSVSTLKIQRTQQEDSAVYLCASSLGLGTDTQYFGPGTRLTVL.

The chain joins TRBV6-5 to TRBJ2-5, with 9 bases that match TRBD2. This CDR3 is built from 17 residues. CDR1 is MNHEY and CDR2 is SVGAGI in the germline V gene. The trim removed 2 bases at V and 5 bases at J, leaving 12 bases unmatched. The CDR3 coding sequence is TGTGCCAGCAGTTACGGGGGCGGGAGGGCCGTTAAGGAGACCCAGTACTTC. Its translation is CASSYGGGRAVKETQYF.

The CDR3 coding sequence is TGCGGCGGAAGCGGGGGAAACTACAATGAGCAGTTCTTC. The encoded protein is CGGSGGNYNEQFF. This chain uses TRBV20-1 with TRBJ2-1, with TRBD2 identical over 8 bases. This CDR3 spans 13 amino acids. Germline CDR1 reads DFQATT; CDR2 reads SNEGSKA (reference sequence).

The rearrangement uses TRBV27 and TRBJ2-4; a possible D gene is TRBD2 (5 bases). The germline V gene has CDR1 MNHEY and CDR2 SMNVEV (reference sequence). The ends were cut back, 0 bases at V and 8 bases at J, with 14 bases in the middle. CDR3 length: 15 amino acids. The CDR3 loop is CASSLSEDGRDIQYF. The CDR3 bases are TGTGCCAGCAGTTTATCGGAGGACGGGCGGGACATTCAGTACTTC.

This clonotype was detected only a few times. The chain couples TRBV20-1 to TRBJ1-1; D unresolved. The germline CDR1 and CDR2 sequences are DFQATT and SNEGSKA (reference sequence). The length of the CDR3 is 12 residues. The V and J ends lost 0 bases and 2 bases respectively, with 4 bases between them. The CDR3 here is CSARDRNTEAFF. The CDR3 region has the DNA TGCAGTGCTAGAGACAGAAACACTGAAGCTTTCTTT.

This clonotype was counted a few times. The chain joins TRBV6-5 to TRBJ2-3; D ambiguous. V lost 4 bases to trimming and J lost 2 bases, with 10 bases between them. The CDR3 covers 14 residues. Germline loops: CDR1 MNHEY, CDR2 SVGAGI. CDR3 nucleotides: TGTGCCAGCAGTTCCGTACTCCCCACAGATACGCAGTATTTT. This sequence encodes CASSSVLPTDTQYF.

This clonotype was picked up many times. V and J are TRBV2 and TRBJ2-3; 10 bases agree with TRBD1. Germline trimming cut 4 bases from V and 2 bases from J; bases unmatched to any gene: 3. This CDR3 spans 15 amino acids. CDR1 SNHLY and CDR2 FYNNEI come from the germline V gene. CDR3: CASSGDRGSTDTQYF. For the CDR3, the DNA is TGTGCCAGCAGTGGGGACAGGGGATCCACAGATACGCAGTATTTT.

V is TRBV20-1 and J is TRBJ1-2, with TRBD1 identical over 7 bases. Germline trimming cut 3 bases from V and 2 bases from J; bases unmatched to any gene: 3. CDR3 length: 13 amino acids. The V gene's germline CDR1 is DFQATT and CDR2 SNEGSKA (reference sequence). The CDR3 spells CSASGQENYGYTF. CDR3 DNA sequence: TGCAGTGCTAGCGGACAGGAAAACTATGGCTACACCTTC.

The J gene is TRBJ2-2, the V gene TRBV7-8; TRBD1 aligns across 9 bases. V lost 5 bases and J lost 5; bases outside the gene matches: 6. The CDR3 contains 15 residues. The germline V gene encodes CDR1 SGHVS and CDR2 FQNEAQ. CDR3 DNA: TGTGCCAGCAGCCGGCGACAGGGGGTTACCGGGGAGCTGTTTTTT. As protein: CASSRRQGVTGELFF.

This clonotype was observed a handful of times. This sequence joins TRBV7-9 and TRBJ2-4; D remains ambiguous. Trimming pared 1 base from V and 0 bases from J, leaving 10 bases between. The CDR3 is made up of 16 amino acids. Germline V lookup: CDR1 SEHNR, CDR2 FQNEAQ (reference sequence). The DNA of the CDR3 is TGTGCCAGCAGCTTAGTCGTGGGCTCAGCCAAAAACATTCAGTACTTC. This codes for CASSLVVGSAKNIQYF.

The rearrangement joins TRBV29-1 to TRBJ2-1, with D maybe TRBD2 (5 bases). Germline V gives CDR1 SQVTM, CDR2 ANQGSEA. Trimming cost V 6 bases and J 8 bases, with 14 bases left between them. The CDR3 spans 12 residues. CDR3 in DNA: TGCAGCGTCTCGGGGATCGGGTATGAGCAGTTCTTC. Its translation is CSVSGIGYEQFF.

DNA for the CDR3: TGTGCCAGCAGCCAAGATAGGGGAGACGAGCAGTACTTC. Protein: CASSQDRGDEQYF. This sequence joins TRBV3-1 and TRBJ2-7; D possibly matches TRBD1 or TRBD2 (5 bases each). The CDR3 loop spans 13 amino acids. Trimming shortened V by 0 bases and J by 5 bases, and 8 bases separated the two germline ends. CDR1 and CDR2 (germline): LGHDT, YNNKEL (reference sequence).

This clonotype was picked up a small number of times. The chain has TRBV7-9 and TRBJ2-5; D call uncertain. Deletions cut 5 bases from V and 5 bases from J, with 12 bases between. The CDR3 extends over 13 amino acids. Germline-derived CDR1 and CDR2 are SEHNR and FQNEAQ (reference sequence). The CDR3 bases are TGTGCCAGCAGCCCCCTCACCAGGGAGACCCAGTACTTC. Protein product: CASSPLTRETQYF.

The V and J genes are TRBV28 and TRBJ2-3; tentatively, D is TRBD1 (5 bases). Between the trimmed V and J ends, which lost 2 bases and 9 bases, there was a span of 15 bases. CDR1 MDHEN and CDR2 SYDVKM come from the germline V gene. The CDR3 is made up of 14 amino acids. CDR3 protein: CASSLTLRGGTQYF. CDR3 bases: TGTGCCAGCAGTTTAACTCTAAGGGGTGGGACGCAGTATTTT.

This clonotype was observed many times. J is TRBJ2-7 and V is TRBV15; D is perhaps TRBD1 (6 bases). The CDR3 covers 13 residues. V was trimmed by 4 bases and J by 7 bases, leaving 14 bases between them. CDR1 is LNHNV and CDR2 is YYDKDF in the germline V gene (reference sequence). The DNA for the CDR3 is TGTGCCACCAGCACCAAGGGGGTTGGGGAGCAGTACTTC. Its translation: CATSTKGVGEQYF.

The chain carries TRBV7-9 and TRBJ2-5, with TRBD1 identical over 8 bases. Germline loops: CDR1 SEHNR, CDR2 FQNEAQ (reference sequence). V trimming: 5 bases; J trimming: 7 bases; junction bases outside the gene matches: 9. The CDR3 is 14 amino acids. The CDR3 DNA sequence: TGTGCCAGCAGCCCGGACAGGGACGTTGGGACCCAGTACTTC. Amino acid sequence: CASSPDRDVGTQYF.

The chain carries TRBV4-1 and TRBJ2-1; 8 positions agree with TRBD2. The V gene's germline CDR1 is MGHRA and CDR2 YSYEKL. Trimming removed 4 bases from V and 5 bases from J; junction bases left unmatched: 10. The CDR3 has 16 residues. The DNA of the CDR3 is TGCGCCAGCAGCCGAACCGGGACTAGGACAGACAATGAGCAGTTCTTC. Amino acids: CASSRTGTRTDNEQFF.

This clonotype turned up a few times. CDR3 loop: CASSVGRQQETQYF. The CDR3 coding sequence is TGTGCCAGCAGCGTTGGACGACAGCAAGAGACCCAGTACTTC. This chain connects TRBV2 to TRBJ2-5, with D possibly TRBD1 on 5 matching bases. This CDR3 has 14 residues. The germline V and J ends were trimmed by 6 bases and 2 bases, with 13 bases remaining between them. Germline loops: CDR1 SNHLY, CDR2 FYNNEI.